This T cell receptor beta chain was recovered during a study of T cell changes during pregnancy in multiple sclerosis. TCRdb's table, derived via immunoSEQ multiplex PCR, lists solely in-frame clones and lacks some. The repertoire consists of under 100,000 clones, with 94% occurring once and the leading ten covering 2.5%. The source material was peripheral blood, sampled in the third trimester of pregnancy. This TCR derives from a female donor with multiple sclerosis, enrolled in a pregnancy study.

The CDR3: CASSTPNQPQHF. The DNA for the CDR3 is TGTGCCAGCAGTACTCCGAATCAGCCCCAGCATTTT. V and J are TRBV2 and TRBJ1-5, with D uncertain. The CDR3 runs to 12 residues. V was cut by 5 bases and J by 4 bases, with 6 bases left in between. CDR1 and CDR2 from the germline V gene are SNHLY and FYNNEI.